A single sample is the source of the 12 T cell receptor beta chains below, sequenced in a study of cytomegalovirus exposure and HLA in healthy donors. Primers included in the PCR were 60 Vbeta and 13 Jbeta primers. Profiled with immunoSEQ multiplex PCR; TCRdb holds only in-frame clones, not every one. Here the sample spans around 100,000 clones, about 80% being singletons. The sample consisted of PBMCs. These TCRs come from a man aged 50 to 60 in good health and CMV-seropositive.

In its sample, this clone is medium-sized (0.01 to 0.1%). The rearrangement uses TRBV30 and TRBJ1-1; 7 positions match TRBD1. Per the germline V gene, CDR1 is GTSNPN and CDR2 is SVGIG (reference sequence). CDR3 length: 11 residues. Trimming cost V 3 bases and J 12 bases; bases outside gene matches: 7. CDR3 loop: CAWRDDRETFF. The DNA for the CDR3 is TGTGCCTGGAGGGATGACAGGGAAACTTTCTTT.

The chain has TRBV28 and TRBJ1-6, with 7 bases identical to TRBD1. The V gene end was trimmed by 5 bases and the J gene end by 9 bases; junction bases not matched to a gene: 7. Germline V gives CDR1 MDHEN, CDR2 SYDVKM. The CDR3 runs 14 residues. This chain's CDR3 is CASSEISGGSPLHF. CDR3 nucleotide sequence: TGTGCCAGCAGTGAGATTTCAGGGGGTTCACCCCTCCACTTT.

V and J are TRBV4-1 and TRBJ2-5; possible D gene TRBD2, 5 bases. CDR1 MGHRA and CDR2 YSYEKL come from the germline V gene. The germline V and J ends were trimmed by 0 bases and 4 bases, with 15 bases remaining between them. The CDR3 consists of 16 residues. The chain's CDR3 is CASSQDLIGVLETQYF. CDR3 in DNA: TGCGCCAGCAGCCAAGATTTAATCGGGGTTTTAGAGACCCAGTACTTC.

The chain joins TRBV19 to TRBJ1-1, with a possible D match to TRBD1 (6 bases). The CDR3 consists of 15 residues. The germline V gene encodes CDR1 LNHDA and CDR2 SQIVND (reference sequence). V was cut by 7 bases and J by 1 base, with 16 bases left in between. The CDR3 DNA follows: TGTGCCAGTAAAACTGGACAGCAAAGGAACACTGAAGCTTTCTTT. This codes for CASKTGQQRNTEAFF.

V is TRBV5-6 and J is TRBJ2-5; possible D gene TRBD2, 6 bases. Looked up from germline, CDR1 is SGHDT and CDR2 is YYEEEE. Trimming removed 1 base at V and 2 bases at J, with 9 bases between. The CDR3 totals 14 residues. CDR3 residues: CASSLRAGQETQYF. The DNA of the CDR3 is TGTGCCAGCAGCTTGAGGGCGGGGCAAGAGACCCAGTACTTC.

This chain links TRBV5-1 with TRBJ2-5, with 9 positions matching TRBD2. The tail of the sequence fits TRBJ2-7 better, so the J call may be wrong. Looked up from germline, CDR1 is SGHRS and CDR2 is YFSETQ. The CDR3 extends over 15 amino acids. The DNA for the CDR3 is TGCGCCAGCAGCTCCTTTAGCGGGAGCGGGTACGAGCAGTACTTC. This codes for CASSSFSGSGYEQYF.

This chain uses TRBV5-8 with TRBJ1-5; a weak D match, TRBD1 (6 bases). In germline, CDR1 is SGHTS, CDR2 YDEGEE. Between the trimmed V and J ends, which lost 0 bases and 3 bases, there was a span of 10 bases. This CDR3 spans 15 amino acids. The DNA of the CDR3 is TGTGCCAGCAGCTTGGGGACAGAAGTCAATCAGCCCCAGCATTTT. Amino acids: CASSLGTEVNQPQHF.

The genes are TRBV9 and TRBJ1-2; maybe TRBD1 (5 bases). Per the germline V gene, CDR1 is SGDLS and CDR2 is YYNGEE. V gave up 2 bases and J gave up 8 bases, with 19 bases separating them. The CDR3 totals 15 residues. The CDR3 DNA sequence: TGTGCCAGCAGCGTTGATGTAGCAGGGTTACGCGGCTACACCTTC. Translating gives CASSVDVAGLRGYTF.

V is TRBV7-3 and J is TRBJ2-1; TRBD2 matches 13 bases. The ends lost 4 bases at V and 8 bases at J; junction bases unmatched: 17. CDR1 and CDR2 from the germline V gene are SGHTA and FQGTGA. The length of the CDR3 is 19 residues. CDR3: CASSSLLAGGPRGRDEQFF. The CDR3 nucleotides read TGTGCCAGCAGCTCTCTACTAGCGGGAGGGCCTAGAGGTAGAGATGAGCAGTTCTTC.

V usage is TRBV11-3 and J usage is TRBJ2-3; 7 bases agree with TRBD2. The CDR3 is 16 residues long. V shed 1 base, J shed 2 bases, and the junction held 6 bases outside the gene matches. The germline CDR1 and CDR2 sequences are SGHNT and YENEEA. The DNA of the CDR3 is TGTGCCAGCAGCTTAGGTTCGAGCGGGGACACAGATACGCAGTATTTT. Protein: CASSLGSSGDTDTQYF.

The CDR3 sequence is CAIRRTGIMEDTQYF. CDR3 nucleotides: TGTGCCATCAGGCGGACAGGGATCATGGAAGATACGCAGTATTTT. This chain uses TRBV10-3 with TRBJ2-3; 8 bases fit TRBD1. The CDR3 is 15 residues long. Germline V gene data show CDR1 as ENHRY and CDR2 as SYGVKD. After removal of 6 bases from V and 5 bases from J, the junction contained 10 bases not matched to a gene.

This clone was recorded a few times. This chain joins TRBV7-3 and TRBJ2-1, with 9 bases that match TRBD2. The V and J ends lost 3 bases and 8 bases, in that order; junction bases with no gene match: 8. CDR3 length: 15 residues. CDR1 and CDR2 (germline): SGHTA, FQGTGA. CDR3 DNA: TGTGCCAGCAGCTTCGGAGCGGGAGGTTTCTATGAGCAGTTCTTC. Translating it yields CASSFGAGGFYEQFF.